The 17 T cell receptor beta chains presented below share a single source sample, sequenced in a study of T cell responses to AZD1222 COVID-19 vaccine. Libraries were prepared by immunoSEQ multiplex PCR; TCRdb keeps only in-frame clonotypes and omits some of them. The sample holds roughly 80,000 clones, just over 90% seen once. The source was peripheral blood, collected 28 days after the second AZD1222 dose. These receptors all come from an adult who received the AZD1222 COVID-19 vaccine.

The chain recombines TRBV7-3 with TRBJ2-2; unclear D gene. Germline values: CDR1 SGHTA, CDR2 FQGTGA. V gave up 4 bases and J gave up 3 bases, with 18 bases separating them. This CDR3 has 17 residues. CDR3 in DNA: TGTGCCAGCAGCTCCCTTCTGACCGCCCAACACACCGGGGAGCTGTTTTTT. Amino acids: CASSSLLTAQHTGELFF.

This chain joins TRBV12-5 and TRBJ1-5; 10 positions match TRBD1. The CDR3 covers 14 residues. Germline V gives CDR1 LGHNT, CDR2 FRNRAP. With 6 bases clipped from V and 5 bases from J, the junction kept 4 bases outside the gene matches. CDR3 in amino acids: CASGSGTGDQPQHF. The CDR3 DNA follows: TGTGCTAGTGGATCCGGGACAGGGGATCAGCCCCAGCATTTT.

Notes on this clone: The sample carries other DNA sequences with the same CDR3. The rearrangement joins TRBV7-3 to TRBJ1-1, with a weak D call TRBD1 (5 bases). Germline CDR1 reads SGHTA; CDR2 reads FQGTGA. The V end was cut by 2 bases, the J end by 1 base, with 8 bases between. The CDR3 totals 14 residues. CDR3 in amino acids: CASSLGQGNTEAFF. The CDR3 nucleotides read TGTGCCAGCAGCTTAGGCCAGGGGAACACTGAAGCTTTCTTT.

This chain joins TRBV6-5 and TRBJ2-7; D is uncertain. This CDR3 is built from 15 residues. The germline V gene encodes CDR1 MNHEY and CDR2 SVGAGI. V lost 6 bases, J lost 4 bases, and 19 bases lay in between. CDR3 sequence: CASRNRPESRYEQYF. The DNA of the CDR3 is TGTGCCAGCAGAAACCGCCCCGAGTCGAGGTACGAGCAGTACTTC.

V and J are TRBV18 and TRBJ1-5, with TRBD1 as a possible D gene (5 bases). CDR1 KGHSH and CDR2 LQKENI come from the germline V gene. V shed 4 bases and J shed 4 bases, with 14 bases lying between them. The CDR3 is 15 amino acids. The CDR3 here is CASSQLNWGNQPQHF. CDR3 DNA: TGTGCCAGCTCACAATTAAATTGGGGGAATCAGCCCCAGCATTTT.

V usage is TRBV5-4 and J usage is TRBJ2-5; 7 bases are a match to TRBD1. The V gene's germline CDR1 is SGHNT and CDR2 YYREEE (reference sequence). The CDR3 contains 14 residues. Trimming cost V 3 bases and J 2 bases; bases outside gene matches: 4. The CDR3: CASSSRTGQETQYF. In DNA, the CDR3 is TGTGCCAGCAGCTCACGGACAGGACAAGAGACCCAGTACTTC.

This clone was counted only a few times. V gene TRBV11-2 combines with J gene TRBJ1-3, with TRBD1 matching 7 bases. This CDR3 contains 15 residues. The germline gives CDR1 SGHAT, CDR2 FQNNGV. V dropped 3 bases and J dropped 4; count of bases not matched to a gene: 6. CDR3 amino acids: CASSLTGSKGNTIYF. The CDR3 DNA sequence: TGTGCCAGCAGCTTGACAGGGTCCAAGGGAAACACCATATATTTT. The whole variable domain, filled in from reference TRBV11-2 and TRBJ1-3, reads EAGVAQSPRYKIIEKRQSVAFWCNPISGHATLYWYQQILGQGPKLLIQFQNNGVVDDSQLPKDRFSAERLKGVDSTLKIQPAKLEDSAVYLCASSLTGSKGNTIYFGEGSWLTVV.

The chain joins TRBV11-2 to TRBJ1-1; D is perhaps TRBD1 (5 bases). This CDR3 spans 13 amino acids. The germline V gene encodes CDR1 SGHAT and CDR2 FQNNGV. Trimming removed 0 bases from V and 3 bases from J, with 5 bases in between. CDR3 sequence reads: CASSLDRDTEAFF. CDR3 in DNA: TGTGCCAGCAGCTTAGACAGGGACACTGAAGCTTTCTTT.

This chain uses TRBV2 with TRBJ1-5, with no clear D. This CDR3 comprises 12 residues. V was cut by 5 bases and J by 0 bases, with 2 bases left in between. CDR1 and CDR2 from the germline V gene are SNHLY and FYNNEI. The DNA for the CDR3 is TGTGCCAGCAGTTATAGCAATCAGCCCCAGCATTTT. This encodes CASSYSNQPQHF. The whole variable domain, remainder taken from reference TRBV2 and TRBJ1-5, is EPEVTQTPSHQVTQMGQEVILRCVPISNHLYFYWYRQILGQKVEFLVSFYNNEISEKSEIFDDQFSVERPDGSNFTLKIRSTKLEDSAMYFCASSYSNQPQHFGDGTRLSIL.

The chain combines TRBV7-9 with TRBJ1-6; 9 nucleotides agree with TRBD1. V gave up 3 bases and J gave up 0 bases; unmatched junction bases: 9. CDR3 length: 19 residues. The V gene's germline CDR1 is SEHNR and CDR2 FQNEAQ (reference sequence). CDR3 nucleotide sequence: TGTGCCAGCAGCTTCGGGACAGGGAAACGAAACTCCTATAATTCACCCCTCCACTTT. This codes for CASSFGTGKRNSYNSPLHF. The full variable domain, with the rest looked up from reference TRBV7-9 and TRBJ1-6, is DTGVSQNPRHKITKRGQNVTFRCDPISEHNRLYWYRQTLGQGPEFLTYFQNEAQLEKSRLLSDRFSAERPKGSFSTLEIQRTEQGDSAMYLCASSFGTGKRNSYNSPLHFGNGTRLTVT.

The J gene is TRBJ2-2, the V gene TRBV28; D not certain. The CDR3 is 15 amino acids. CDR1 is MDHEN and CDR2 is SYDVKM in the germline V gene. With 5 bases removed from V and 2 bases from J, the gap between germline ends came to 12 bases. The CDR3 nucleotides are TGTGCCAGCAGTCCCCAGGACGGTAACACCGGGGAGCTGTTTTTT. As protein: CASSPQDGNTGELFF.

V and J are TRBV6-1 and TRBJ1-2, with unresolved D. Trimming removed 1 base at V and 7 bases at J, with 7 bases between. This CDR3 has 12 residues. The germline gives CDR1 MNHNS, CDR2 SASEGT. In nucleotides, the CDR3 is TGTGCCAGCAGTGAAGTGGTCGGTGGCTACACCTTC. This translates into CASSEVVGGYTF.

This chain links TRBV10-3 with TRBJ1-6; perhaps TRBD1 as D (5 bases). Germline values: CDR1 ENHRY, CDR2 SYGVKD. This CDR3 comprises 12 residues. V lost 6 bases, J lost 7 bases, and 7 bases lay in between. CDR3 nucleotides: TGTGCCATCAGACGGGACAATTCACCCCTCCACTTT. Amino acid sequence: CAIRRDNSPLHF.

In DNA, the CDR3 is TGTGCCAGCAGCTCCGGACTAGCCTACGAGCAGTACTTC. Translated: CASSSGLAYEQYF. The V gene is TRBV7-6, the J gene TRBJ2-7; 7 bases line up with TRBD2. Trimming at V came to 4 bases and at J to 2 bases, leaving 2 bases not matched to a gene. CDR3 size: 13 residues. Germline CDR1 reads SGHVS; CDR2 reads FNYEAQ.

The gene calls are TRBV7-3 and TRBJ2-3; 7 nucleotides line up with TRBD2. V shed 5 bases, J shed 4 bases, and the junction held 3 bases outside the gene matches. This CDR3 has 13 residues. The germline V gene encodes CDR1 SGHTA and CDR2 FQGTGA. CDR3 in DNA: TGTGCCAGCAGCGGAAGCGGGGCAGATACGCAGTATTTT. Amino acid sequence: CASSGSGADTQYF. Variable domain in full (rest from reference TRBV7-3 and TRBJ2-3): GAGVSQTPSNKVTEKGKYVELRCDPISGHTALYWYRQSLGQGPEFLIYFQGTGAADDSGLPNDRFFAVRPEGSVSTLKIQRTERGDSAVYLCASSGSGADTQYFGPGTRLTVL.

The gene calls are TRBV24-1 and TRBJ1-6; D gene uncertain. V was cut by 10 bases and J by 3 bases, with 9 bases left in between. Germline-derived CDR1 and CDR2 are KGHDR and SFDVKD. The CDR3 is 13 amino acids. The CDR3 DNA sequence: TGTGCCACTCGGGCAGACTATAATTCACCCCTCCACTTT. This gives the protein CATRADYNSPLHF.

The rearrangement uses TRBV12-3 or TRBV12-4 and TRBJ2-3; D is unresolved. Between the trimmed V and J ends, which lost 3 bases and 4 bases, there was a span of 8 bases. The CDR3 extends over 13 amino acids. The CDR3 sequence: CASSFTIPDTQYF. For the CDR3, the DNA is TGTGCCAGCAGTTTTACTATCCCAGATACGCAGTATTTT.